This TCR beta chain derives from a study of shared clonotypes between healthy human individuals. CD8 cells classed as naive were CD45RO-negative and positively selected for CCR7, excluding terminally differentiated effector memory CD45RA+ cells. V lost 3 bases, J lost 6 bases, and 7 bases lay in between. The CDR3 contains 12 residues. In germline, CDR1 is SNHLY, CDR2 FYNNEI. Profiled with immunoSEQ multiplex PCR; TCRdb holds only in-frame clones, not every one. The top ten clones hold more than 1.5% of a sample with about 2,100,000 clones, roughly 91% of them seen once. This TCR was sampled from a man aged 18 to 35 in good health. Some clones in this sample may be carry-over from other donors' samples. The rearrangement uses TRBV2 and TRBJ2-3; a possible D gene is TRBD1 (6 bases). Sequencing was carried out using naive CD8+ T cells from PBMCs. This chain's CDR3 is CASSDQGDTQYF. The CDR3 DNA reads TGTGCCAGCAGTGACCAGGGGGATACGCAGTATTTT.